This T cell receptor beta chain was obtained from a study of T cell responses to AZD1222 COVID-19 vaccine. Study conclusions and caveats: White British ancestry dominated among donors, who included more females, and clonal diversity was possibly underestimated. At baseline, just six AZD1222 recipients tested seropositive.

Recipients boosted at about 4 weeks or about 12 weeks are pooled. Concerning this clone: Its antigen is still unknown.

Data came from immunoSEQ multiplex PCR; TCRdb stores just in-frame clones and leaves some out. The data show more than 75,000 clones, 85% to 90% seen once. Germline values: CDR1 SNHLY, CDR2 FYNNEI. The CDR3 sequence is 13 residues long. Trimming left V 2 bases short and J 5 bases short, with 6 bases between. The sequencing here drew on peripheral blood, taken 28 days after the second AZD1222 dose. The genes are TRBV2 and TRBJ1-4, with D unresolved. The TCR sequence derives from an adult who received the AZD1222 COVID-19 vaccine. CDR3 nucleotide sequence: TGTGCCAGCAGTGAATTACCAAATGAAAAACTGTTTTTT. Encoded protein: CASSELPNEKLFF.